These T cell receptor beta chains were read from a single sample in a study of T cells in Graves' hyperthyroidism and ophthalmopathy. TCRdb used MiXCR to reprocess the multiplex PCR reads, holding one entry per CDR3 protein. Of fewer than 250,000 distinct CDR3 sequences listed, about a sixth are singletons. The specimen sequenced was blood. These receptors were collected from a man aged 45-60 years with Graves' hyperthyroidism. Each CDR3 is given with its conserved first and last residue.

j_call,v_call,cdr3_aa
TRBJ2-1,TRBV25-1,CASSEVSQRALTYNEQFF
TRBJ1-3,TRBV7-3,CASSLYRLSGNTIYF
TRBJ1-5,TRBV6-1,CASSQNGASNQPQHF
TRBJ2-1,TRBV11-3,CASSLLAGGLNEQFF
TRBJ2-7,TRBV6-1,CASSKFLGAEYYEQYF
TRBJ1-5,TRBV24-1,CATSDRYQRGQGNQPQHF
TRBJ1-4,TRBV6-1,CASRGPSYEKLFF
TRBJ1-1,TRBV11-3,CASTIQGNTEAFF
TRBJ2-5,TRBV12-3/TRBV12-4,CASSRNRWETQYF
TRBJ1-4,TRBV11-2,CASRRGDKPNEKLFF
TRBJ2-1,TRBV5-1,CASQGSSGGSYNEQFF
TRBJ2-4,TRBV7-2,CASSSSGNIQYF
TRBJ2-1,TRBV10-3,CAISDKGLQFF
TRBJ1-2,TRBV5-1,CASSSSGQGDGYTF
TRBJ2-5,TRBV30,CAWRRRGTGGETQYF
TRBJ2-1,TRBV7-9,CASSLMAGAEGEQFF
TRBJ1-1,TRBV28,CASSLWFTEAFF
TRBJ1-2,TRBV6-1,CASSTGQGDGYTF
TRBJ1-1,TRBV28,CASSPGQPPAAFF
TRBJ2-7,TRBV5-5,CASSPIRASYEQYF
TRBJ2-1,TRBV12-3/TRBV12-4,CASSHSSTYNEQFF
TRBJ2-7,TRBV18,CASSTTGDAYEQYF
TRBJ2-1,TRBV11-2,CASSLGSSGRLVGEQFF
TRBJ2-5,TRBV5-1,CASSSWDRQETQYF
TRBJ2-5,TRBV5-4,CASSLAPGPQETQYF
TRBJ1-2,TRBV10-2,CASSESQGDSGYTF
TRBJ1-4,TRBV30,CAGRGRTNEKLFF
TRBJ1-2,TRBV11-3,CASSLAGELGYTF